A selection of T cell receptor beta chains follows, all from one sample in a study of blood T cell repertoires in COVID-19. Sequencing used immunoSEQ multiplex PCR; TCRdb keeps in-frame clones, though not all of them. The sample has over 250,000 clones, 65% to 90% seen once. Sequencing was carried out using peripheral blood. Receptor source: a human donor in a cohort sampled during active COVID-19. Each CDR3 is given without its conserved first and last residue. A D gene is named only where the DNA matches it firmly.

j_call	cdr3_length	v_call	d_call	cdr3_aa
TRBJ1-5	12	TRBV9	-	ASSDSGGNQPQH
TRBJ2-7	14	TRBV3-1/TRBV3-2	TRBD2	ASSPTSGRSVYEQY
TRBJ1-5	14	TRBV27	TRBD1	ASSYSYRGPNQPQH
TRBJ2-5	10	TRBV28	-	ASSAGLKTQY
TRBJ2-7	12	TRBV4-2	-	ASSQEASVSEQY
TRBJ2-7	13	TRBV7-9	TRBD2	ASSFLVAGAHEQY
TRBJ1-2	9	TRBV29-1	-	SVGGLDGYT
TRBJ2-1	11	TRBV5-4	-	ASSLPSQGEQF
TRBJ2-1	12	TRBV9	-	ASSVSASHNEQF
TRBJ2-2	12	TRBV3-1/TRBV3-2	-	ASSQGQRTGELF
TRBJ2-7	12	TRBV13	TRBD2	ASSPREGAYEQY